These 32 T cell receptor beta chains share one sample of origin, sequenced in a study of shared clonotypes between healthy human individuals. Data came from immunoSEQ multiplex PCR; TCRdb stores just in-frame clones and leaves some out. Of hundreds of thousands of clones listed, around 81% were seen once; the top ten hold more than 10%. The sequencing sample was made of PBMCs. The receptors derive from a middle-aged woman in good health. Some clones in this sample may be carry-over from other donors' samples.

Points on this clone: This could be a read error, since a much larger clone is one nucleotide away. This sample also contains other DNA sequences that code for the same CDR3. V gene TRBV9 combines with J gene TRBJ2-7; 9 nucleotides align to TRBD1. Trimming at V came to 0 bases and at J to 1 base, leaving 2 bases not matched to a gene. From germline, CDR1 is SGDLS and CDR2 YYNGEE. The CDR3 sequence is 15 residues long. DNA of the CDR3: TGTGCCAGCAGCGTAGAGGGGACAGGGTCCTACGAGCAGTACTTC. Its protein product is CASSVEGTGSYEQYF.

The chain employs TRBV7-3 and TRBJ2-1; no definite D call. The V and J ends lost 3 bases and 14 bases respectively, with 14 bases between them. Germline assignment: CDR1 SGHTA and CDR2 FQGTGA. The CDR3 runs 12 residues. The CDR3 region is CASSFEDGAKFF. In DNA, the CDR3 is TGTGCCAGCAGCTTCGAAGACGGAGCTAAGTTCTTC.

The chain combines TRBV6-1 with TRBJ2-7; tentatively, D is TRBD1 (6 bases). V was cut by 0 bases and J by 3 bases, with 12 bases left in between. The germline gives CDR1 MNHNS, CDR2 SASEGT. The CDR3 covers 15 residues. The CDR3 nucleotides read TGTGCCAGCAGTGAAGCGCTCGGACAGAGCTACGAGCAGTACTTC. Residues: CASSEALGQSYEQYF.

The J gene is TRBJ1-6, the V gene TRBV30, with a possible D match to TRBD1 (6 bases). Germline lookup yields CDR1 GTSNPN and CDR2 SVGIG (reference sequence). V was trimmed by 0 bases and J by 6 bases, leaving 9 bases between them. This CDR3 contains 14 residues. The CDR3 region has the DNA TGTGCCTGGAGTGTATTACAGGGTAATTCACCCCTCCACTTT. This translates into CAWSVLQGNSPLHF.

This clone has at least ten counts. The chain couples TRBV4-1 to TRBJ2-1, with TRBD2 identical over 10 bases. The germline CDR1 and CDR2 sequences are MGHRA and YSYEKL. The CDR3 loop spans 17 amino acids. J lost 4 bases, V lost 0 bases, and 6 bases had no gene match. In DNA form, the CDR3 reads TGCGCCAGCAGCCAAGATCAGCGACTAGCGGGTTACAATGAGCAGTTCTTC. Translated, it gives CASSQDQRLAGYNEQFF.

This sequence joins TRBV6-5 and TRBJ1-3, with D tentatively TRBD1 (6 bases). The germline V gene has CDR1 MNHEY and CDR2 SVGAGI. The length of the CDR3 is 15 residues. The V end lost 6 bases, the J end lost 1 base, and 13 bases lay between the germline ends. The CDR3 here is CASSQQGVSGNTIYF. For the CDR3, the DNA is TGTGCCAGCAGCCAACAGGGCGTTTCTGGAAACACCATATATTTT.

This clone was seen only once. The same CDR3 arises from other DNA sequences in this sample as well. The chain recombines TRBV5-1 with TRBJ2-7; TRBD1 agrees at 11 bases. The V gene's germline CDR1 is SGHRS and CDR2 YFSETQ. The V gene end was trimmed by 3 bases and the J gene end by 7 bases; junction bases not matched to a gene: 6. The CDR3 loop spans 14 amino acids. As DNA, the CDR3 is TGCGCCAGCAGCTCGGGACAGGGGGTAGGGGAGCAGTACTTC. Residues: CASSSGQGVGEQYF.

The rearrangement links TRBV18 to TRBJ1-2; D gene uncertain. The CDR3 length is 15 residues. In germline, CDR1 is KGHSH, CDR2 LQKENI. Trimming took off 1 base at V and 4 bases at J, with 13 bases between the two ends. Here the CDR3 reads CASSPRTAVGYGYTF. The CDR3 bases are TGTGCCAGCTCACCACGGACGGCCGTAGGCTATGGCTACACCTTC. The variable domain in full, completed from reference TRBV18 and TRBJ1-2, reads NAGVMQNPRHLVRRRGQEARLRCSPMKGHSHVYWYRQLPEEGLKFMVYLQKENIIDESGMPKERFSAEFPKEGPSILRIQQVVRGDSAAYFCASSPRTAVGYGYTFGSGTRLTVV.

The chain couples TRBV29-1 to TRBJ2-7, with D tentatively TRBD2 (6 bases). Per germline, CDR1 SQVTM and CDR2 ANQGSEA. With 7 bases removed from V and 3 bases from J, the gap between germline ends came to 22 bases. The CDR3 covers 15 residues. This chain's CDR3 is CSARKKAREDYEQYF. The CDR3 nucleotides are TGCAGCGCGCGTAAAAAGGCGCGGGAAGACTACGAGCAGTACTTC.

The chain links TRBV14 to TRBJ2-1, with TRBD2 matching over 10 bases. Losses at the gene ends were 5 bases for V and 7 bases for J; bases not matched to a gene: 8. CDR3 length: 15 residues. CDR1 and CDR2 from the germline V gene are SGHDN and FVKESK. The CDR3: CASSGRGLASNEQFF. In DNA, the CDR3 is TGTGCCAGCAGCGGAAGGGGACTAGCGTCGAATGAGCAGTTCTTC.

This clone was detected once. The CDR3 protein is CASSGTDSYEQYF. The CDR3 nucleotides are TGTGCCAGCAGCGGGACCGACTCCTACGAGCAGTACTTC. V usage is TRBV9 and J usage is TRBJ2-7; D is ambiguous. This CDR3 spans 13 amino acids. Germline V gene data show CDR1 as SGDLS and CDR2 as YYNGEE. Between the trimmed V and J ends, which lost 3 bases and 0 bases, there was a span of 7 bases.

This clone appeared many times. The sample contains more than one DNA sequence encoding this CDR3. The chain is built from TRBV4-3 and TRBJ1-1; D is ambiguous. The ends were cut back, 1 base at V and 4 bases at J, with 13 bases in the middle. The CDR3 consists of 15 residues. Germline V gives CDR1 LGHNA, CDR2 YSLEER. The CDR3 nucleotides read TGCGCCAGCAGCCAAGTGGGCAGTCACCCCACTGAAGCTTTCTTT. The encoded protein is CASSQVGSHPTEAFF.

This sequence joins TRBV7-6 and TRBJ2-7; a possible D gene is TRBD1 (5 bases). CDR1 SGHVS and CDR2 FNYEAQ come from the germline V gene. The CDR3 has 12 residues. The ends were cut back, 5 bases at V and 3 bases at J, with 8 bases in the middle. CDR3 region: CASSPTGYEQYF. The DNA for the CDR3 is TGTGCCAGCAGCCCCACAGGCTACGAGCAGTACTTC.

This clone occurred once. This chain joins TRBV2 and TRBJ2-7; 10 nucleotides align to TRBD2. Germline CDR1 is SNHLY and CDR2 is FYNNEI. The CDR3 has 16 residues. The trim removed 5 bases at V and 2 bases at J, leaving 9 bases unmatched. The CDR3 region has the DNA TGTGCCAGCAGTCCCCTGACTAGCGGGTCCGCCTACGAGCAGTACTTC. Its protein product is CASSPLTSGSAYEQYF.

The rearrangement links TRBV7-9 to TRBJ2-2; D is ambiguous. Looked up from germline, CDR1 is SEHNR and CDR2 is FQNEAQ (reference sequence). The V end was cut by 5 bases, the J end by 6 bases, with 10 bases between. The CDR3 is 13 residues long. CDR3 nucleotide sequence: TGTGCCAGCAGCCGTTACAGTTCCGGGGAGCTGTTTTTT. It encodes CASSRYSSGELFF.

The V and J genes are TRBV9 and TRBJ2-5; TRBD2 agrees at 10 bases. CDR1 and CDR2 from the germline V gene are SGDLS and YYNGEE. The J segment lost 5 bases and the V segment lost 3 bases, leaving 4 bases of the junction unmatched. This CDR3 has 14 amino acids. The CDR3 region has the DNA TGTGCCAGCAGCGCTAGCGGGAGTGGCGAGACCCAGTACTTC. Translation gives CASSASGSGETQYF.

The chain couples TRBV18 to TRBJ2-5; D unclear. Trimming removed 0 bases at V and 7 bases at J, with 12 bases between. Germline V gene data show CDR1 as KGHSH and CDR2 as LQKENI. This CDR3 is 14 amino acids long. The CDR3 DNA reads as TGTGCCAGCTCACCACCGGGTCGCTTCGGGACCCAGTACTTC. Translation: CASSPPGRFGTQYF.

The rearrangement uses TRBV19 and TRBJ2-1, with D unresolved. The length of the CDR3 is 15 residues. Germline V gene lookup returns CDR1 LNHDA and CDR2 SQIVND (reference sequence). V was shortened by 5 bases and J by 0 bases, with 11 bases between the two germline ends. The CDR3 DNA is TGTGCCAGTAGTCCCCGCCGCAACTCCTACAATGAGCAGTTCTTC. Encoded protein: CASSPRRNSYNEQFF.

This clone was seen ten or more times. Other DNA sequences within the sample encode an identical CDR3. CDR3 protein: CASLTGGAETQYF. The CDR3 nucleotides are TGTGCCAGCCTCACAGGGGGCGCGGAGACCCAGTACTTC. This chain joins TRBV6-1 and TRBJ2-5; 9 bases are shared with TRBD1. V shed 8 bases and J 5 bases; nucleotides not matched to a gene: 6. The CDR3 extends over 13 amino acids. The germline V gene encodes CDR1 MNHNS and CDR2 SASEGT.

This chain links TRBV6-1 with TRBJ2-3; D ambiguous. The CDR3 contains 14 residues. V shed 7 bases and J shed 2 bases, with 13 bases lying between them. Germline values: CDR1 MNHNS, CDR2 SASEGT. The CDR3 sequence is CASTTYRHTDTQYF. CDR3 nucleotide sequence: TGTGCCAGCACCACATATCGGCACACAGATACGCAGTATTTT.

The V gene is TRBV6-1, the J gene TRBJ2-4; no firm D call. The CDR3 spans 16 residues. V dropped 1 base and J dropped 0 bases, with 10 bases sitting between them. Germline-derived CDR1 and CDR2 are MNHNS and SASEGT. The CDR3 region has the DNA TGTGCCAGCAGTGAAGACCGTGATTTAGCCAAAAACATTCAGTACTTC. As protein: CASSEDRDLAKNIQYF.

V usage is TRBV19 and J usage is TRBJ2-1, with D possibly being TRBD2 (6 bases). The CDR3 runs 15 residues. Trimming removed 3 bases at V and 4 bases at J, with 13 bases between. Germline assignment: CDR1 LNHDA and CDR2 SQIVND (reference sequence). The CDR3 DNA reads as TGTGCCAGTAGTATTTCTCCGGGAGTGTACAATGAGCAGTTCTTC. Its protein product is CASSISPGVYNEQFF.

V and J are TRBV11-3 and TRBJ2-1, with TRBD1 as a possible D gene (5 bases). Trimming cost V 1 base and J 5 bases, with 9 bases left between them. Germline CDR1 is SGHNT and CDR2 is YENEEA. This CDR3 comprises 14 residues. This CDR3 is CASSLGRANNEQFF. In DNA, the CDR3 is TGTGCCAGCAGCTTAGGCAGGGCTAACAATGAGCAGTTCTTC.

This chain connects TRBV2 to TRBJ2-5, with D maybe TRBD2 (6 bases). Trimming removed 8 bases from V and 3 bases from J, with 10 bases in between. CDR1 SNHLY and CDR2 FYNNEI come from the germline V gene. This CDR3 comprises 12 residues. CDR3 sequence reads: CASRSGKETQYF. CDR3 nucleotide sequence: TGTGCCAGCCGTAGCGGAAAAGAGACCCAGTACTTC.

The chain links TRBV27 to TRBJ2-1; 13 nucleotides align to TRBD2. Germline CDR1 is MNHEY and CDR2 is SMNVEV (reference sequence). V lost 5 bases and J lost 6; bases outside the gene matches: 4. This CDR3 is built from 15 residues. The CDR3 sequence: CASSLTSGRANEQFF. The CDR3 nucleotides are TGTGCCAGCAGTCTTACTAGCGGGAGGGCCAATGAGCAGTTCTTC.

The CDR3 DNA reads TGTGCCAGCAGCCCACGAGGGGCAGGGGAAGAGACCCAGTACTTC. Amino acid sequence: CASSPRGAGEETQYF. The chain uses TRBV7-9 and TRBJ2-5, with D possibly matching TRBD1 (6 bases). Trimming removed 5 bases from V and 3 bases from J, with 16 bases in between. The length of the CDR3 is 15 residues. In germline, CDR1 is SEHNR, CDR2 FQNEAQ (reference sequence).

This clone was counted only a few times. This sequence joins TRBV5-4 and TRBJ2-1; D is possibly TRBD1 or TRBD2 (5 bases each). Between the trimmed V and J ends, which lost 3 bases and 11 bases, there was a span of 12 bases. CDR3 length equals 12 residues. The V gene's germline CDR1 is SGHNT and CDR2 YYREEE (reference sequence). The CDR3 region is CASSSARDQQFF. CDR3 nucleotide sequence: TGTGCCAGCAGCTCCGCCCGGGACCAGCAGTTCTTC.

The CDR3: CASRPIAGAYYNEQFF. The CDR3 nucleotides read TGTGCCAGCAGACCCATAGCGGGAGCGTACTACAATGAGCAGTTCTTC. The chain combines TRBV6-6 with TRBJ2-1; 9 bases fit TRBD2. The junction had 9 bases not matched to a gene; V was cut back by 6 bases and J by 3 bases. The V gene's germline CDR1 is MNHNY and CDR2 SVGAGI (reference sequence). There are 16 residues in the CDR3.

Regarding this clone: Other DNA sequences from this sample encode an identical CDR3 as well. CDR3 amino acids: CASSPGTTYEQYF. The CDR3, as DNA: TGTGCCAGCTCACCGGGTACCACCTACGAGCAGTACTTC. V and J are TRBV18 and TRBJ2-7; no firm D call. Germline CDR1 reads KGHSH; CDR2 reads LQKENI. V was cut by 3 bases and J by 2 bases, with 8 bases left in between. The CDR3 runs 13 residues.

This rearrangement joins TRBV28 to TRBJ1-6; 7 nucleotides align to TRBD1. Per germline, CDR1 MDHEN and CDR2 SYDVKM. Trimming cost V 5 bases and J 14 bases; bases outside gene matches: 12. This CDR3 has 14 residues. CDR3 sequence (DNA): TGTGCCAGCAGTACACCTGGACAGGCCTTAGCCCTCCACTTT. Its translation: CASSTPGQALALHF.

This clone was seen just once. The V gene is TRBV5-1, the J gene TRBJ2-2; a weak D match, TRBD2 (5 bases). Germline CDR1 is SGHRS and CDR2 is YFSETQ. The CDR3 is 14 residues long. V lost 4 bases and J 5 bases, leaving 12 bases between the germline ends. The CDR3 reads CASSSGPGTGELFF. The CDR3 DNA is TGCGCCAGCAGCAGCGGACCGGGGACCGGGGAGCTGTTTTTT.

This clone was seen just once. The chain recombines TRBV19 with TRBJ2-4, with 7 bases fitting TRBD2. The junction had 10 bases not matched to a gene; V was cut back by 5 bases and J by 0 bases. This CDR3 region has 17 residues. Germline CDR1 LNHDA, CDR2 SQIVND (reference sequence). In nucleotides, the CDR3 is TGTGCCAGTAGTCCCCCTGGGGTAGCGGGAGCCAAAAACATTCAGTACTTC. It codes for CASSPPGVAGAKNIQYF.